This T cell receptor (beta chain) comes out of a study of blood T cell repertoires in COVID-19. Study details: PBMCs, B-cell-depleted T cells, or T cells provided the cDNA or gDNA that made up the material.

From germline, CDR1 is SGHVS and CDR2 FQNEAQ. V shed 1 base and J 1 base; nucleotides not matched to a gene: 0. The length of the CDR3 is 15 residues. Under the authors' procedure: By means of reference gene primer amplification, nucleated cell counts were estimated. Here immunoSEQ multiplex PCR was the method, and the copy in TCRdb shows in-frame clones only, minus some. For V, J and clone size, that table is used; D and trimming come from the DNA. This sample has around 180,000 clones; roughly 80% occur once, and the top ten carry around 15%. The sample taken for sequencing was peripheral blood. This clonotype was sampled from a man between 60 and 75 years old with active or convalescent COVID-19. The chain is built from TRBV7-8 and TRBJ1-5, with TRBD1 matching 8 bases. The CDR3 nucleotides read TGTGCCAGCAGCTTAGGGACAGGGAGCAATCAGCCCCAGCATTTT. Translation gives CASSLGTGSNQPQHF.